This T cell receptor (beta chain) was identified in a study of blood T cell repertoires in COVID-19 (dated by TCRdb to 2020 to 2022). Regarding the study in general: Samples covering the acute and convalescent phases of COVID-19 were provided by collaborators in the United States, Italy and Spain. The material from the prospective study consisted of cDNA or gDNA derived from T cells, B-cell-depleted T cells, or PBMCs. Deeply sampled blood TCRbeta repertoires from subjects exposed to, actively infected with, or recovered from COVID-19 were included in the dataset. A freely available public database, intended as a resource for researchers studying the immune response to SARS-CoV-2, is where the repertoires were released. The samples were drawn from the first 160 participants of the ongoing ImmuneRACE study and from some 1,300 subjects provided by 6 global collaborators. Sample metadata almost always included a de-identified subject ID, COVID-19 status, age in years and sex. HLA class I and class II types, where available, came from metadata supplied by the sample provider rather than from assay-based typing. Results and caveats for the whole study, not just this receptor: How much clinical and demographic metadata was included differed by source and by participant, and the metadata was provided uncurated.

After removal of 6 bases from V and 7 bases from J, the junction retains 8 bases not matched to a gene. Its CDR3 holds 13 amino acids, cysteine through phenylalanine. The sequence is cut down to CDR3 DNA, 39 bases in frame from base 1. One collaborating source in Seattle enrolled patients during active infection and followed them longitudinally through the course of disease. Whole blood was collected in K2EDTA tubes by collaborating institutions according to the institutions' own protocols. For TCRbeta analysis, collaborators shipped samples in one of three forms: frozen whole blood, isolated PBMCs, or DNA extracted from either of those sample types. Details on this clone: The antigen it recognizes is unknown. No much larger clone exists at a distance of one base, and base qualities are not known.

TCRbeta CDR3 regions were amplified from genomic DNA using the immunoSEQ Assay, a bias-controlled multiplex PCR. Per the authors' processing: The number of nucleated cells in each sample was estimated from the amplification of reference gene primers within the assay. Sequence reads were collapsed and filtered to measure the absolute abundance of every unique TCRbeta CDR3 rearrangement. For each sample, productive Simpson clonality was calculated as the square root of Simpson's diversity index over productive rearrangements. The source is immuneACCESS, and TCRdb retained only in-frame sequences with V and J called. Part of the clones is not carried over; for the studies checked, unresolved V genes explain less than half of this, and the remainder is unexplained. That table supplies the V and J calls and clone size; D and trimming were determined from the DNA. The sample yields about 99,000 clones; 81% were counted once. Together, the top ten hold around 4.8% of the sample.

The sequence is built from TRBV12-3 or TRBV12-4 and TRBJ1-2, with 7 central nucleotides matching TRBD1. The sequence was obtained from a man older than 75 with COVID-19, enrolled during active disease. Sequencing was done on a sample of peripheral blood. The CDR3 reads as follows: CASSLQGYGGYTF. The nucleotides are TGTGCCAGCAGCCTACAGGGGTACGGTGGCTACACCTTC.